This TCR beta chain came from a study of Ad26.COV2.S vaccination and SARS-CoV-2 variants. Overall study context: A participant enrolled in the COV1001 Ad26.COV2.S trial arm provided the sample. Dosing was one shot or two shots 56 days apart. Study results and caveats: Non-spike TCR breadth was similar in vaccine and placebo recipients. Vaccine recipients surpassed placebo recipients in spike-specific TCR breadth.

About this clone itself: The antigen is undetermined.

The treatment was: approximately 18 received Ad26.COV2.S at low or high dose, single or two shots; about 5 received placebo; per-sample allocation not given. Sampling was done on day 63 after the first vaccine or placebo injection. Method: immunoSEQ multiplex PCR; TCRdb's copy keeps in-frame clones and lacks some. The sample shows 350,000 to 400,000 clones, 80% to 90% of them seen only once. Sample: peripheral blood, taken in a trial of Ad26.COV2.S vaccine versus placebo. This TCR came from a person between 18 and 60 years old who received the Ad26.COV2.S COVID-19 vaccine or a placebo.

The CDR3 DNA reads as TGTGCCAGCAGCACGGGACAGGGAGACACCGGGGAGCTGTTTTTT. Translating gives CASSTGQGDTGELFF. The gene calls are TRBV11-2 and TRBJ2-2, with 9 nucleotides matching TRBD1. After removal of 5 bases from V and 3 bases from J, the junction contained 4 bases not matched to a gene. From germline, CDR1 is SGHAT and CDR2 FQNNGV. CDR3 length equals 15 residues. Full variable domain (rest looked up from reference TRBV11-2 and TRBJ2-2): EAGVAQSPRYKIIEKRQSVAFWCNPISGHATLYWYQQILGQGPKLLIQFQNNGVVDDSQLPKDRFSAERLKGVDSTLKIQPAKLEDSAVYLCASSTGQGDTGELFFGEGSRLTVL.